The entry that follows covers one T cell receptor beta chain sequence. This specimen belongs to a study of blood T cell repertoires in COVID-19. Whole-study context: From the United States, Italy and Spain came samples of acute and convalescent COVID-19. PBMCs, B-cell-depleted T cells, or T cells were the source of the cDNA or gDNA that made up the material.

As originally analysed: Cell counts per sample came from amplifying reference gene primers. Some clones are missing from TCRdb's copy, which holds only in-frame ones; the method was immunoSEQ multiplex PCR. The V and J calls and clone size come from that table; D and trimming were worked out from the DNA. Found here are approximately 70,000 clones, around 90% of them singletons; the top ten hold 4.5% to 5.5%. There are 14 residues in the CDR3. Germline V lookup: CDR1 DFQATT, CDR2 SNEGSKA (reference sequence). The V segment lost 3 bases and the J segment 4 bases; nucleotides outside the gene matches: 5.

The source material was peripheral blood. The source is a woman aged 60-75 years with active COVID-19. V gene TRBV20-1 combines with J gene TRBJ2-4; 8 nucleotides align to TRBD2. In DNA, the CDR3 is TGCAGTGCTAGTGACGGGAGGGGTAAAAACATTCAGTACTTC. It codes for CSASDGRGKNIQYF.